This T cell receptor (beta chain) is from a study of beta chain features in type 1 diabetes. Every bit of the isolated RNA underwent reverse transcription, so sequencing read expressed TCRB transcripts. The protocol was immunoSEQ multiplex PCR, while the TCRdb copy is restricted to in-frame clones and leaves out a portion. Counted here are roughly 140,000 clones, roughly 50% occurring once; the ten biggest clones make up around 0.45%. This sequence originates from a man between 18 and 35 years old in good health. The sequencing input was Tregs from blood.

This CDR3 reads CASSPQTGLRGYTF. The CDR3 DNA sequence: TGTGCCAGCAGCCCGCAGACGGGGTTGCGCGGCTACACCTTC. This chain uses TRBV7-9 with TRBJ1-2; unclear D gene. V was pared by 5 bases and J by 8 bases, with 18 bases between. Germline V CDR1 and CDR2: SEHNR, FQNEAQ (reference sequence). The CDR3 runs 14 residues.